This entry concerns a single T cell receptor (beta chain). Its matching antigen is unknown. This record comes from a study of blood T cells in healthy people across ages. Background on the study: About one barcoded beta molecule per two T cells was captured by template switching. Overall study findings and caveats: Naive T cell percentage strongly correlated with TCR beta diversity.

Next came a second PCR, run for about 7 to 12 cycles, which used a sample-barcoded 5' primer along with a J-beta primer mix. The template-switch adaptor was a 5' adaptor with 12 random nucleotides. It tagged each cDNA molecule. TCRdb passed the 5' RACE reads through MiXCR, listing each CDR3 protein once. This sample has 700,000 to 850,000 distinct CDR3 sequences, with around 36% found just once. Per-sample yields of isolated PBMCs were at least 6.5 million. CDR1 is MNHEY, CDR2 SVGAGI, per germline. V lost 2 bases to trimming and J lost 6 bases; unmatched junction nucleotides: 5. The length of the CDR3 is 16 residues.

The chain joins TRBV6-5 to TRBJ1-4; TRBD1 agrees at 11 bases. This TCR was sampled from a young man in good health. Sequenced material: blood. The CDR3 DNA sequence: TGTGCCAGCAGTTACACGGGGACAGGGGGGCATGAAAAACTGTTTTTT. Translated, it gives CASSYTGTGGHEKLFF.